These 21 T cell receptor beta chains came from one sample sequenced in a study of radiotherapy plus CTLA-4 blockade in lung cancer. Profiled with immunoSEQ multiplex PCR; TCRdb holds only in-frame clones, not every one. The data show roughly 48,000 clones, about 81% seen once. The sequences come from peripheral blood, collected from a patient treated with radiotherapy plus ipilimumab. The receptors were sampled from a human donor with non-small cell lung cancer who had stable disease on radiotherapy plus ipilimumab.

The chain has TRBV7-3 and TRBJ2-1; TRBD2 is a possible D gene (6 bases). Between the trimmed V and J ends, which lost 4 bases and 4 bases, there was a span of 8 bases. The germline V gene has CDR1 SGHTA and CDR2 FQGTGA. The CDR3 runs to 13 residues. CDR3 coding DNA: TGTGCCAGCAGCTCGGGACTTTACAATGAGCAGTTCTTC. Amino acid sequence: CASSSGLYNEQFF.

This sequence joins TRBV20-1 and TRBJ1-1, with D unresolved. The V end lost 5 bases, the J end lost 3 bases, and 4 bases lay between the germline ends. CDR1 DFQATT and CDR2 SNEGSKA come from the germline V gene (reference sequence). CDR3 size: 10 residues. CDR3 in DNA: TGCAGTGCTGAGGACACTGAAGCTTTCTTT. Its translation is CSAEDTEAFF.

This chain joins TRBV9 and TRBJ2-1; D gene uncertain. Germline V gene lookup returns CDR1 SGDLS and CDR2 YYNGEE. The CDR3 is made up of 13 amino acids. Trimming shortened V by 4 bases and J by 7 bases, and 12 bases separated the two germline ends. The CDR3 here is CASSPLPLNEQFF. The DNA for the CDR3 is TGTGCCAGCAGCCCCCTCCCCCTTAATGAGCAGTTCTTC. Drawing the rest from reference TRBV9 and TRBJ2-1, the complete variable domain is DSGVTQTPKHLITATGQRVTLRCSPRSGDLSVYWYQQSLDQGLQFLIQYYNGEERAKGNILERFSAQQFPDLHSELNLSSLELGDSALYFCASSPLPLNEQFFGPGTRLTVL.

This clone is a singleton in its sample. This chain connects TRBV7-2 to TRBJ1-4; D not certain. Germline assignment: CDR1 SGHTA and CDR2 FQGNSA. Trimming shortened V by 1 base and J by 5 bases, and 8 bases separated the two germline ends. There are 14 residues in the CDR3. CDR3 protein: CASSLGRSNEKLFF. DNA of the CDR3: TGTGCCAGCAGCTTAGGCAGATCGAATGAAAAACTGTTTTTT.

The rearrangement links TRBV4-1 to TRBJ2-1; 15 nucleotides match TRBD2. With V trimmed by 6 bases and J by 2 bases, 5 bases remained unmatched. CDR1 MGHRA and CDR2 YSYEKL come from the germline V gene. This CDR3 has 17 amino acids. The CDR3 sequence: CASRPGLAGGPYNEQFF. CDR3 coding DNA: TGCGCCAGCAGACCGGGACTAGCGGGAGGACCCTACAATGAGCAGTTCTTC.

This clone was counted only a few times. The J gene is TRBJ1-6, the V gene TRBV6-5; 9 bases fit TRBD1. Germline values: CDR1 MNHEY, CDR2 SVGAGI. CDR3 length: 14 residues. V was pared by 7 bases and J by 10 bases, with 8 bases of the junction left unmatched. CDR3 protein: CASTGQGIGSPLHF. The CDR3 nucleotides are TGTGCCAGCACCGGACAGGGGATCGGGTCACCCCTCCACTTT.

The chain has TRBV19 and TRBJ1-2, with D perhaps TRBD1 (6 bases). From germline, CDR1 is LNHDA and CDR2 SQIVND (reference sequence). This CDR3 has 15 residues. Trimming stripped 4 bases from V and 0 bases from J, with 12 bases between. The CDR3, as DNA: TGTGCCAGTAGTAGATGGACAGTATCTAACTATGGCTACACCTTC. Protein product: CASSRWTVSNYGYTF.

This clone has a handful of counts. This chain's CDR3 is CASRDSSLYGYTF. CDR3 in DNA: TGTGCCAGCAGGGACAGTTCTCTCTATGGCTACACCTTC. The chain has TRBV25-1 and TRBJ1-2; TRBD1 is a possible D gene (6 bases). This CDR3 spans 13 amino acids. Trimming left V 6 bases short and J 4 bases short, with 12 bases between. The germline V gene has CDR1 MGHDK and CDR2 SYGVNS.

V is TRBV7-2 and J is TRBJ2-5, with TRBD1 as a possible D gene (7 bases). Germline loops: CDR1 SGHTA, CDR2 FQGNSA. Deletions cut 5 bases from V and 11 bases from J, with 21 bases between. The length of the CDR3 is 14 residues. The CDR3 region is CASSLRDSLSGQYF. The DNA for the CDR3 is TGTGCCAGCAGCCTGCGGGACAGCCTTTCGGGGCAGTACTTC.

This clone has a single count. This chain uses TRBV4-3 with TRBJ2-7; no reliable D call. This CDR3 has 14 residues. With 4 bases removed from V and 3 bases from J, the gap between germline ends came to 13 bases. The V gene's germline CDR1 is LGHNA and CDR2 YSLEER. The CDR3: CASSRTTSNYEQYF. In DNA, the CDR3 is TGCGCCAGCAGCCGAACGACTTCTAACTACGAGCAGTACTTC.

The V gene is TRBV7-3, the J gene TRBJ2-2; 11 nucleotides align to TRBD2. CDR3 length: 17 residues. CDR1 and CDR2 (germline): SGHTA, FQGTGA. Trimming cost V 4 bases and J 1 base; bases outside gene matches: 5. CDR3 loop: CASSSRTSGLNTGELFF. Written as DNA, the CDR3 is TGTGCCAGCAGCTCCCGGACTAGCGGGTTGAACACCGGGGAGCTGTTTTTT.

The chain links TRBV5-1 to TRBJ2-5, with D perhaps TRBD2 (6 bases). V was trimmed by 1 base and J by 0 bases, leaving 13 bases between them. The CDR3 loop spans 16 amino acids. CDR1 and CDR2 from the germline V gene are SGHRS and YFSETQ. The CDR3 sequence is CASSLLATSDQETQYF. The CDR3 nucleotides are TGCGCCAGCAGCTTGCTAGCGACCTCGGACCAAGAGACCCAGTACTTC.

This clone was detected only once. CDR3 in amino acids: CAISETGDRYEQYF. CDR3 coding DNA: TGTGCCATCAGTGAAACAGGGGACAGATACGAGCAGTACTTC. The gene calls are TRBV10-3 and TRBJ2-7; 7 nucleotides match TRBD1. The CDR3 totals 14 residues. Germline V gene lookup returns CDR1 ENHRY and CDR2 SYGVKD. J gave up 4 bases and V 3 bases, and 6 bases lay outside the gene matches.

V usage is TRBV11-2 and J usage is TRBJ2-7; unclear D gene. Trimming pared 5 bases from V and 3 bases from J, leaving 17 bases between. CDR3 length: 15 residues. Germline CDR1 SGHAT, CDR2 FQNNGV. Written as DNA, the CDR3 is TGTGCCAGCAGCCCCCTGATGGCTCCATTCTACGAGCAGTACTTC. Encoded protein: CASSPLMAPFYEQYF. The full variable domain, its missing parts supplied by reference TRBV11-2 and TRBJ2-7, is EAGVAQSPRYKIIEKRQSVAFWCNPISGHATLYWYQQILGQGPKLLIQFQNNGVVDDSQLPKDRFSAERLKGVDSTLKIQPAKLEDSAVYLCASSPLMAPFYEQYFGPGTRLTVT.

The genes are TRBV27 and TRBJ2-3; 8 bases map to TRBD1. Trimming at V came to 6 bases and at J to 3 bases, leaving 11 bases not matched to a gene. Germline lookup yields CDR1 MNHEY and CDR2 SMNVEV (reference sequence). The CDR3 has 16 amino acids. In nucleotides, the CDR3 is TGTGCCAGCAGCCTCGCGGACAGGGAGGTAACAGATACGCAGTATTTT. It is translated as CASSLADREVTDTQYF.

V and J are TRBV7-9 and TRBJ2-2; 11 nucleotides agree with TRBD1. V lost 7 bases to trimming and J lost 3 bases; unmatched junction nucleotides: 4. Germline V gene lookup returns CDR1 SEHNR and CDR2 FQNEAQ (reference sequence). The CDR3 spans 15 residues. For the CDR3, the DNA is TGTGCCAGCACCTGGGGACAGGGGGACACCGGGGAGCTGTTTTTT. As protein: CASTWGQGDTGELFF.

The V call is TRBV9, the J call TRBJ1-3, with D perhaps matching TRBD1 (6 bases). V was shortened by 3 bases and J by 2 bases, with 9 bases between the two germline ends. The CDR3 has 14 amino acids. In germline, CDR1 is SGDLS, CDR2 YYNGEE. In nucleotides, the CDR3 is TGTGCCAGCAGCGCAGGGGTGCCTGGAAACACCATATATTTT. It is translated as CASSAGVPGNTIYF.

The chain combines TRBV28 with TRBJ2-7; maybe TRBD1 (6 bases). The CDR3 loop spans 14 amino acids. V shed 5 bases and J shed 4 bases, with 15 bases lying between them. Germline V lookup: CDR1 MDHEN, CDR2 SYDVKM. CDR3 sequence: CASSLGTRGYEQYF. The CDR3 region has the DNA TGTGCCAGCAGTCTCGGGACAAGGGGTTACGAGCAGTACTTC. The full variable domain, completed using reference TRBV28 and TRBJ2-7, is DVKVTQSSRYLVKRTGEKVFLECVQDMDHENMFWYRQDPGLGLRLIYFSYDVKMKEKGDIPEGYSVSREKKERFSLILESASTNQTSMYLCASSLGTRGYEQYFGPGTRLTVT.

The chain carries TRBV5-4 and TRBJ2-5; D might be TRBD2 (6 bases). The germline V gene encodes CDR1 SGHNT and CDR2 YYREEE (reference sequence). The CDR3 extends over 15 amino acids. Trimming pared 0 bases from V and 5 bases from J, leaving 14 bases between. CDR3 in amino acids: CASSLGLAATETQYF. CDR3 coding DNA: TGTGCCAGCAGCTTGGGGTTAGCGGCGACGGAGACCCAGTACTTC.

The chain combines TRBV18 with TRBJ2-1; a weak D match, TRBD1 (5 bases). The CDR3 contains 14 residues. Trimming stripped 5 bases from V and 1 base from J, with 9 bases between. Germline CDR1 and CDR2: KGHSH and LQKENI. CDR3 residues: CASSSSGSYNEQFF. The DNA of the CDR3 is TGTGCCAGCTCATCTTCAGGGTCCTACAATGAGCAGTTCTTC.

J is TRBJ1-6 and V is TRBV7-2; D ambiguous. Germline CDR1 reads SGHTA; CDR2 reads FQGNSA. Trimming removed 0 bases at V and 9 bases at J, with 9 bases between. This CDR3 comprises 14 residues. CDR3 protein: CASSLAGSSSPLHF. CDR3 in DNA: TGTGCCAGCAGCTTAGCGGGGAGTAGTTCACCCCTCCACTTT.